Below are 7 T cell receptor beta chains sequenced from a single sample in a study of cytomegalovirus exposure and HLA in healthy donors. Both 60 Vbeta primers and 13 Jbeta primers went into the PCR. TCRdb keeps only in-frame clones here, not all; method: immunoSEQ multiplex PCR. The sample contains 150,000 or so clones, roughly 80% of which appear only once. The sample consisted of PBMCs. The receptors were sampled from a woman in her 30s in good health and CMV-seronegative.

The chain recombines TRBV19 with TRBJ1-2; D gene uncertain. This CDR3 contains 13 residues. CDR1 is LNHDA, CDR2 SQIVND, per germline (reference sequence). Trimming left V 3 bases short and J 4 bases short, with 9 bases between. CDR3 protein: CASSMAEVYGYTF. The CDR3 DNA is TGTGCCAGTAGTATGGCCGAAGTCTATGGCTACACCTTC.

The chain employs TRBV15 and TRBJ2-7; no firm D call. Germline assignment: CDR1 LNHNV and CDR2 YYDKDF (reference sequence). The CDR3 is made up of 12 amino acids. V was cut by 4 bases and J by 6 bases, with 10 bases left in between. CDR3 nucleotides: TGTGCCACCAGCAAGAGCCGAGGCGAGCAGTACTTC. Translation gives CATSKSRGEQYF.

The genes are TRBV5-4 and TRBJ1-3; 8 bases map to TRBD1. The V gene's germline CDR1 is SGHNT and CDR2 YYREEE (reference sequence). The CDR3 runs 17 residues. The ends lost 0 bases at V and 2 bases at J; junction bases unmatched: 7. In DNA form, the CDR3 reads TGTGCCAGCAGCTTGGCCAGGACAGGGTGGACTGGAAACACCATATATTTT. This encodes CASSLARTGWTGNTIYF.

The chain uses TRBV7-9 and TRBJ2-7, with 8 bases identical to TRBD1. The CDR3 totals 12 residues. Germline CDR1 SEHNR, CDR2 FQNEAQ (reference sequence). The V segment lost 5 bases and the J segment 12 bases; nucleotides outside the gene matches: 9. CDR3 DNA sequence: TGTGCCAGCAGCCCTGAAGACAGGGGAACGTACTTC. It specifies CASSPEDRGTYF.

This rearrangement joins TRBV6-1 to TRBJ2-3; TRBD2 matches at 10 bases. Unmatched junction bases numbered 9, after V lost 4 bases and J lost 2 bases. The CDR3 is 17 amino acids. Germline V CDR1 and CDR2: MNHNS, SASEGT. In DNA, the CDR3 is TGTGCCAGCAGTGCACAGCGGGGGGGCCCGGCCACAGATACGCAGTATTTT. Translation: CASSAQRGGPATDTQYF.

This clone occurred once. The gene calls are TRBV19 and TRBJ1-1; the D is unclear. Trimming removed 2 bases from V and 0 bases from J, with 4 bases in between. This CDR3 comprises 13 residues. Germline CDR1 and CDR2: LNHDA and SQIVND (reference sequence). CDR3 protein: CASSITVNTEAFF. The CDR3 DNA is TGTGCCAGTAGTATAACGGTGAACACTGAAGCTTTCTTT.

The CDR3 here is CASSIWTSGGTGELFF. The CDR3 coding sequence is TGTGCCAGCAGCATCTGGACTAGCGGGGGCACCGGGGAGCTGTTTTTT. The gene calls are TRBV7-2 and TRBJ2-2; 13 bases line up with TRBD2. Germline values: CDR1 SGHTA, CDR2 FQGNSA. This CDR3 region has 16 residues. The V gene end was trimmed by 5 bases and the J gene end by 4 bases; junction bases not matched to a gene: 4.